These 6 T cell receptor beta chains share one sample of origin, sequenced in a study of shared clonotypes between healthy human individuals. The assay was immunoSEQ multiplex PCR, and TCRdb's table has in-frame clones only and misses some. The data contain 2 million to 3 million clones, under 95% of them singletons. The sample comprised naive CD4+ T cells from PBMCs. Subset: CD45RA+ positively selected. Source of these receptors: a young man in good health. Some clones in this sample may be carry-over from other donors' samples.

This clone was observed a single time. The rearrangement uses TRBV4-2 and TRBJ2-3, with 12 bases matching TRBD2. CDR3 length equals 17 residues. Germline V gene sequence: CDR1 LGHNA, CDR2 YNFKEQ. Trimming cost V 6 bases and J 2 bases; bases outside gene matches: 9. This chain's CDR3 is CASSPGLAGAHTDTQYF. CDR3 sequence (DNA): TGTGCCAGCAGTCCGGGACTAGCGGGCGCGCACACAGATACGCAGTATTTT.

This chain joins TRBV9 and TRBJ2-7, with 7 bases aligning to TRBD2. The CDR3 extends over 15 amino acids. Germline CDR1 SGDLS, CDR2 YYNGEE. With V trimmed by 0 bases and J by 1 base, 4 bases remained unmatched. The CDR3 nucleotides are TGTGCCAGCAGCGTAGACTTTAGCGGGTCCTACGAGCAGTACTTC. This codes for CASSVDFSGSYEQYF.

The rearrangement links TRBV7-9 to TRBJ1-3, with a weak D call TRBD1 (5 bases). Germline CDR1 SEHNR, CDR2 FQNEAQ (reference sequence). Trimming shortened V by 1 base and J by 0 bases, and 13 bases separated the two germline ends. This CDR3 contains 17 residues. The CDR3 DNA sequence: TGTGCCAGCAGCTTAGTCCCCGACAGACCCTCTGGAAACACCATATATTTT. Its protein product is CASSLVPDRPSGNTIYF.

The CDR3 reads CASSFTGAGAGADTQYF. DNA of the CDR3: TGTGCCAGCAGCTTTACAGGGGCCGGGGCGGGGGCAGATACGCAGTATTTT. J is TRBJ2-3 and V is TRBV11-2, with D perhaps being TRBD1 or TRBD2 (7 bases each). Germline values: CDR1 SGHAT, CDR2 FQNNGV. This CDR3 has 17 residues. V was cut by 3 bases and J by 4 bases, with 20 bases left in between.

The chain uses TRBV7-6 and TRBJ1-5; D remains unclear. CDR3 length equals 15 residues. V dropped 1 base and J dropped 1 base, with 8 bases sitting between them. Germline CDR1 is SGHVS and CDR2 is FNYEAQ. The chain's CDR3 is CASSLGGGSNQPQHF. The CDR3 coding sequence is TGTGCCAGCAGCTTAGGGGGAGGAAGCAATCAGCCCCAGCATTTT.

The V call is TRBV7-3, the J call TRBJ1-1; D unclear. The germline V gene has CDR1 SGHTA and CDR2 FQGTGA. V was clipped by 1 base and J by 7 bases, with 16 bases between them. The CDR3 has 15 residues. In DNA, the CDR3 is TGTGCCAGCAGCTTAAGCCCATCCTATAATGTTGAAGCTTTCTTT. Residues: CASSLSPSYNVEAFF. The variable domain in full, completed from reference TRBV7-3 and TRBJ1-1, reads GAGVSQTPSNKVTEKGKYVELRCDPISGHTALYWYRQSLGQGPEFLIYFQGTGAADDSGLPNDRFFAVRPEGSVSTLKIQRTERGDSAVYLCASSLSPSYNVEAFFGQGTRLTVV.